Listed below are T cell receptor beta chains from one sample, sequenced in a study of blood T cell repertoires in COVID-19. Generated by immunoSEQ multiplex PCR, the TCRdb table keeps only in-frame clones and is missing some. Among around 65,000 clones listed, just under 80% were seen once. Sequenced sample: peripheral blood. The origin of the receptors is a human donor in a cohort sampled during active COVID-19. Each CDR3 is given with its conserved first and last residue. Fields, in order: V gene, J gene, D gene, clone size, CDR3 DNA, CDR3 protein. The D gene is left open where the match is weak. Clone size is not always given. Where it is, it says once, few, many or a class for expanded clones.

v_gene: TRBV25-1
j_gene: TRBJ1-3
d_gene: -
abundance: -
CDR3nt: TGTGCCAGCAGTGAATTAAGACAGAGCTCTGGAAACACCATATATTTT
CDR3aa: CASSELRQSSGNTIYF

v_gene: TRBV10-3
j_gene: TRBJ2-5
d_gene: -
abundance: -
CDR3nt: TGTGCCATCAGTGAGTCCTACAGTCAAGAGACCCAGTACTTC
CDR3aa: CAISESYSQETQYF

v_gene: TRBV5-8
j_gene: TRBJ2-5
d_gene: -
abundance: -
CDR3nt: TGTGCCAGCAGCTTTGGCCAGGGGCAAGAGACCCAGTACTTC
CDR3aa: CASSFGQGQETQYF

v_gene: TRBV30
j_gene: TRBJ1-6
d_gene: -
abundance: -
CDR3nt: TGTGCCTGGAGTGTTTTGAGGCCTTCACCCCTCCACTTT
CDR3aa: CAWSVLRPSPLHF

v_gene: TRBV3-1/TRBV3-2
j_gene: TRBJ2-7
d_gene: -
abundance: few
CDR3nt: TGTGCCAGCAGCGGCTCTAGCGCCGCCTACGAGCAGTACTTC
CDR3aa: CASSGSSAAYEQYF

v_gene: TRBV6-6
j_gene: TRBJ1-2
d_gene: -
abundance: -
CDR3nt: TGTGCCAGCAGTTACTCGGAGACTACCGCGGACTATGGCTACACCTTC
CDR3aa: CASSYSETTADYGYTF

v_gene: TRBV6-6
j_gene: TRBJ1-5
d_gene: TRBD1
abundance: -
CDR3nt: TGTGCCAGCAGTTACGGGACAGCCAGCAATCAGCCCCAGCATTTT
CDR3aa: CASSYGTASNQPQHF

v_gene: TRBV5-5
j_gene: TRBJ2-7
d_gene: TRBD1
abundance: -
CDR3nt: TGTGCCAGCAGCGGGACAGGGGAAGGCTACGAGCAGTACTTC
CDR3aa: CASSGTGEGYEQYF

v_gene: TRBV28
j_gene: TRBJ1-1
d_gene: -
abundance: few
CDR3nt: TGTGCCAGCATCCCGGGGGAGGGCGGTGAAGCTTTCTTT
CDR3aa: CASIPGEGGEAFF

v_gene: TRBV5-1
j_gene: TRBJ2-3
d_gene: -
abundance: -
CDR3nt: TGCGCCAGCAGCCTGACGGGAGAGGCGGATACGCAGTATTTT
CDR3aa: CASSLTGEADTQYF

v_gene: TRBV19
j_gene: TRBJ2-3
d_gene: -
abundance: -
CDR3nt: TGTGCCAGTAGTATCGGTTGGGGAGACACAGATACGCAGTATTTT
CDR3aa: CASSIGWGDTDTQYF

v_gene: TRBV24-1
j_gene: TRBJ2-3
d_gene: -
abundance: few
CDR3nt: TGTGCCACCAGTGATTTGCGACTCACAGATACGCAGTATTTT
CDR3aa: CATSDLRLTDTQYF

v_gene: TRBV2
j_gene: TRBJ1-1
d_gene: TRBD1
abundance: -
CDR3nt: TGTGCCAGCACCAGGACAGGGGAGGGCACTGAAGCTTTCTTT
CDR3aa: CASTRTGEGTEAFF

v_gene: TRBV6-4
j_gene: TRBJ1-1
d_gene: TRBD1
abundance: once
CDR3nt: TGTGCCAGCAGTCCCAGGGGGCTGAATACTGAAGCTTTCTTT
CDR3aa: CASSPRGLNTEAFF

v_gene: TRBV7-9
j_gene: TRBJ2-7
d_gene: TRBD2
abundance: -
CDR3nt: TGTGCCAGCAGCTCGGGGTCTAGCGGGGGCTACTTC
CDR3aa: CASSSGSSGGYF

v_gene: TRBV6-5
j_gene: TRBJ1-2
d_gene: -
abundance: -
CDR3nt: TGTGCCAGCACCAGCGACAGCATCTATGGCTACACCTTC
CDR3aa: CASTSDSIYGYTF

v_gene: TRBV5-4
j_gene: TRBJ1-4
d_gene: -
abundance: -
CDR3nt: TGTGCCAGCAGCTTGGCGGGGTGGAATGAAAAACTGTTTTTT
CDR3aa: CASSLAGWNEKLFF

v_gene: TRBV5-1
j_gene: TRBJ1-5
d_gene: -
abundance: once
CDR3nt: TGCGCCAGCAGCTTAGGAGGGGCCGGGAACCAGCCCCAGCATTTT
CDR3aa: CASSLGGAGNQPQHF

v_gene: TRBV6-5
j_gene: TRBJ1-6
d_gene: -
abundance: -
CDR3nt: TGTGCCAGCAGTTACGCCGGGATAACCGGTGGTTCACCCCTCCACTTT
CDR3aa: CASSYAGITGGSPLHF

v_gene: TRBV24-1
j_gene: TRBJ1-4
d_gene: TRBD1
abundance: -
CDR3nt: TGTGCCACCAGTGATACGGGACAGGCCGAGGGCAAACTGTTTTTT
CDR3aa: CATSDTGQAEGKLFF

v_gene: TRBV4-1
j_gene: TRBJ2-1
d_gene: TRBD1
abundance: few
CDR3nt: TGCGCCAGCAGCCAAGAAAGCCGTCCCGGACAGGAGTCGTTCTTC
CDR3aa: CASSQESRPGQESFF

v_gene: TRBV28
j_gene: TRBJ1-6
d_gene: -
abundance: -
CDR3nt: TGTGCCAGCAGAGGGGACTTTAATTCACCCCTCCACTTT
CDR3aa: CASRGDFNSPLHF

v_gene: TRBV3-1/TRBV3-2
j_gene: TRBJ2-1
d_gene: -
abundance: few
CDR3nt: TGTGCCAGCAGCCAAGATCCCCCTCTCGGGGGAAACAATGAGCAGTTCTTC
CDR3aa: CASSQDPPLGGNNEQFF

v_gene: TRBV5-5
j_gene: TRBJ2-7
d_gene: TRBD2
abundance: -
CDR3nt: TGTGCCAGCAGCCTCGGGACTAGCGGGGGACTATACGAGCAGTACTTC
CDR3aa: CASSLGTSGGLYEQYF

v_gene: TRBV6-5
j_gene: TRBJ2-6
d_gene: -
abundance: few
CDR3nt: TGTGCCAGCAGTTACGAGGGAACTGGGGCCAACGTCCTGACTTTC
CDR3aa: CASSYEGTGANVLTF

v_gene: TRBV5-1
j_gene: TRBJ2-6
d_gene: TRBD1
abundance: once
CDR3nt: TGCGCCAGCAGCGACAGGGGTACTGGGGCCAACGTCCTGACTTTC
CDR3aa: CASSDRGTGANVLTF

v_gene: TRBV5-8
j_gene: TRBJ1-5
d_gene: -
abundance: -
CDR3nt: TGTGCCAGCAGCTTAGGCGGGAGGCTGGACCAGCCCCAGCATTTT
CDR3aa: CASSLGGRLDQPQHF

v_gene: TRBV18
j_gene: TRBJ2-7
d_gene: -
abundance: -
CDR3nt: TGTGCCAGCTCACCCACTCGGGACGAGCAGTACTTC
CDR3aa: CASSPTRDEQYF

v_gene: TRBV4-1
j_gene: TRBJ2-5
d_gene: TRBD2
abundance: -
CDR3nt: TGCGCCAGCAGCCAAGGGGGTAGCGGGGTCCAAGAGACCCAGTACTTC
CDR3aa: CASSQGGSGVQETQYF

v_gene: TRBV27
j_gene: TRBJ2-5
d_gene: TRBD1
abundance: -
CDR3nt: TGTGCCAGCAGTCCGGTCCGAGACAGGGGCAGGAGGGAAGAGACCCAGTACTTC
CDR3aa: CASSPVRDRGRREETQYF

v_gene: TRBV3-1/TRBV3-2
j_gene: TRBJ2-7
d_gene: TRBD1
abundance: -
CDR3nt: TGTGCCAGCAGCCAGCCCGGGACAGGGTCGAAGTCCTACGAGCAGTACTTC
CDR3aa: CASSQPGTGSKSYEQYF

v_gene: TRBV5-4
j_gene: TRBJ1-2
d_gene: -
abundance: -
CDR3nt: TGTGCCAGCAGATTGGACGTCGCGTATGGCTACACCTTC
CDR3aa: CASRLDVAYGYTF

v_gene: TRBV2
j_gene: TRBJ2-5
d_gene: TRBD2
abundance: -
CDR3nt: TGTGCCAGCAGTGTGGGGACTAGCGGGCAAGAGACCCAGTACTTC
CDR3aa: CASSVGTSGQETQYF

v_gene: TRBV5-6
j_gene: TRBJ2-7
d_gene: TRBD1
abundance: once
CDR3nt: TGTGCCAGCATCCGACAGGGGGGGAACGAGCAGTACTTC
CDR3aa: CASIRQGGNEQYF

v_gene: TRBV28
j_gene: TRBJ2-7
d_gene: TRBD1
abundance: -
CDR3nt: TGTGCCAGTTGTACAGGGGCTTACGAGCAGTACTTC
CDR3aa: CASCTGAYEQYF

v_gene: TRBV10-3
j_gene: TRBJ2-1
d_gene: -
abundance: -
CDR3nt: TGTGCCCTCCCCGGCGGGCAGTTCTTC
CDR3aa: CALPGGQFF

v_gene: TRBV29-1
j_gene: TRBJ2-2
d_gene: -
abundance: -
CDR3nt: TGCAGCGCGGGGTTAACCGGGGAGCTGTTTTTT
CDR3aa: CSAGLTGELFF

v_gene: TRBV3-1/TRBV3-2
j_gene: TRBJ2-1
d_gene: TRBD1
abundance: few
CDR3nt: TGTGCCAGCAGCCAGGGGACAGGGGTTGGTGATGAGCAGTTCTTC
CDR3aa: CASSQGTGVGDEQFF

v_gene: TRBV6-5
j_gene: TRBJ1-4
d_gene: TRBD1
abundance: -
CDR3nt: TGTGCCAGCAGTTCCGGGACAGTCGAAAAACTGTTTTTT
CDR3aa: CASSSGTVEKLFF

v_gene: TRBV5-1
j_gene: TRBJ2-6
d_gene: TRBD1
abundance: -
CDR3nt: TGCGCCAGCAGCTTGGTTAAGACAGGGGGCGTTGGGGCCAACGTCCTGACTTTC
CDR3aa: CASSLVKTGGVGANVLTF

v_gene: TRBV11-2
j_gene: TRBJ2-1
d_gene: -
abundance: few
CDR3nt: TGTGCCAGCAGCTTACTCCAGAAGGAGCAGTTCTTC
CDR3aa: CASSLLQKEQFF

v_gene: TRBV5-6
j_gene: TRBJ2-5
d_gene: TRBD2
abundance: -
CDR3nt: TGTGCCAGCAGCAGAAGGACCTCAGCGGGAGTCGGGGAGACCCAGTACTTC
CDR3aa: CASSRRTSAGVGETQYF

v_gene: TRBV6-2/TRBV6-3
j_gene: TRBJ2-7
d_gene: TRBD2
abundance: -
CDR3nt: TGTGCCAGCAGTTACTCGAGGCCTAGCGGGGCGGCGGAGCAGTACTTC
CDR3aa: CASSYSRPSGAAEQYF

v_gene: TRBV10-3
j_gene: TRBJ1-1
d_gene: TRBD1
abundance: -
CDR3nt: TGTGCCATCGGGCCCGGACAGGTGAACACTGAAGCTTTCTTT
CDR3aa: CAIGPGQVNTEAFF

v_gene: TRBV5-8
j_gene: TRBJ2-7
d_gene: TRBD1
abundance: -
CDR3nt: TGTGCCAGCAGCTTGAGCGGGACAGGGAGGGACGAGCAGTACTTC
CDR3aa: CASSLSGTGRDEQYF

v_gene: TRBV18
j_gene: TRBJ1-6
d_gene: TRBD1
abundance: -
CDR3nt: TGTGCCAGCTCACGGGGACGGGACAGCGTTATACCCCTCCACTTT
CDR3aa: CASSRGRDSVIPLHF

v_gene: TRBV23-1
j_gene: TRBJ2-7
d_gene: TRBD1
abundance: -
CDR3nt: TGCGCCAGCAGCCCTCGACAGGGGTCCTCCTACGAGCAGTACTTC
CDR3aa: CASSPRQGSSYEQYF

v_gene: TRBV6-4
j_gene: TRBJ2-1
d_gene: -
abundance: -
CDR3nt: TGTGCCAGCAGCGAACTCCCCTACAATGAGCAGTTCTTC
CDR3aa: CASSELPYNEQFF

v_gene: TRBV10-3
j_gene: TRBJ2-7
d_gene: TRBD1
abundance: -
CDR3nt: TGTGCCATCAGACCCGGGACAGGGGTGGACGAGCAGTACTTC
CDR3aa: CAIRPGTGVDEQYF

v_gene: TRBV10-3
j_gene: TRBJ1-5
d_gene: TRBD1
abundance: once
CDR3nt: TGTGCCATCAGCGGGACAGGCCCCAATCAGCCCCAGCATTTT
CDR3aa: CAISGTGPNQPQHF

v_gene: TRBV3-1/TRBV3-2
j_gene: TRBJ2-3
d_gene: TRBD2
abundance: -
CDR3nt: TGTGCCAGCAGCCCTTCGGAGCGGGGGCTCACAGATACGCAGTATTTT
CDR3aa: CASSPSERGLTDTQYF

v_gene: TRBV19
j_gene: TRBJ2-5
d_gene: -
abundance: -
CDR3nt: TGTGCCAGTAGTCCGCAATCCTTCAGGGGAGAGACCCAGTACTTC
CDR3aa: CASSPQSFRGETQYF

v_gene: TRBV6-5
j_gene: TRBJ2-1
d_gene: -
abundance: many
CDR3nt: TGTGCCAGCAGTTCCCAGGGAGGTGAGCAGTTCTTC
CDR3aa: CASSSQGGEQFF

v_gene: TRBV4-1
j_gene: TRBJ2-3
d_gene: -
abundance: -
CDR3nt: TGCGCCAGCAGCCAAGACAACAGGGGCACAGATACGCAGTATTTT
CDR3aa: CASSQDNRGTDTQYF

v_gene: TRBV5-6
j_gene: TRBJ2-1
d_gene: TRBD1
abundance: few
CDR3nt: TGTGCCAGCAGTAAGCCGGGACAGGGGTCCAATGAGCAGTTCTTC
CDR3aa: CASSKPGQGSNEQFF

v_gene: TRBV20-1
j_gene: TRBJ2-5
d_gene: -
abundance: -
CDR3nt: TGCAGTGCTAGTGGTCTTGGAGGGACAGCCCAAGAGACCCAGTACTTC
CDR3aa: CSASGLGGTAQETQYF

v_gene: TRBV6-5
j_gene: TRBJ1-1
d_gene: -
abundance: few
CDR3nt: TGTGCCAGCAGACAGGCACAGTCGTTAGAAGCTTTCTTT
CDR3aa: CASRQAQSLEAFF

v_gene: TRBV28
j_gene: TRBJ2-3
d_gene: -
abundance: -
CDR3nt: TGTGCCAGCACCTTGACTCTAAGCACAGATACGCAGTATTTT
CDR3aa: CASTLTLSTDTQYF

v_gene: TRBV28
j_gene: TRBJ1-2
d_gene: -
abundance: -
CDR3nt: TGTGCCAGCAGCCCTACCGAAAGACTCGCCCACTACACCTTC
CDR3aa: CASSPTERLAHYTF